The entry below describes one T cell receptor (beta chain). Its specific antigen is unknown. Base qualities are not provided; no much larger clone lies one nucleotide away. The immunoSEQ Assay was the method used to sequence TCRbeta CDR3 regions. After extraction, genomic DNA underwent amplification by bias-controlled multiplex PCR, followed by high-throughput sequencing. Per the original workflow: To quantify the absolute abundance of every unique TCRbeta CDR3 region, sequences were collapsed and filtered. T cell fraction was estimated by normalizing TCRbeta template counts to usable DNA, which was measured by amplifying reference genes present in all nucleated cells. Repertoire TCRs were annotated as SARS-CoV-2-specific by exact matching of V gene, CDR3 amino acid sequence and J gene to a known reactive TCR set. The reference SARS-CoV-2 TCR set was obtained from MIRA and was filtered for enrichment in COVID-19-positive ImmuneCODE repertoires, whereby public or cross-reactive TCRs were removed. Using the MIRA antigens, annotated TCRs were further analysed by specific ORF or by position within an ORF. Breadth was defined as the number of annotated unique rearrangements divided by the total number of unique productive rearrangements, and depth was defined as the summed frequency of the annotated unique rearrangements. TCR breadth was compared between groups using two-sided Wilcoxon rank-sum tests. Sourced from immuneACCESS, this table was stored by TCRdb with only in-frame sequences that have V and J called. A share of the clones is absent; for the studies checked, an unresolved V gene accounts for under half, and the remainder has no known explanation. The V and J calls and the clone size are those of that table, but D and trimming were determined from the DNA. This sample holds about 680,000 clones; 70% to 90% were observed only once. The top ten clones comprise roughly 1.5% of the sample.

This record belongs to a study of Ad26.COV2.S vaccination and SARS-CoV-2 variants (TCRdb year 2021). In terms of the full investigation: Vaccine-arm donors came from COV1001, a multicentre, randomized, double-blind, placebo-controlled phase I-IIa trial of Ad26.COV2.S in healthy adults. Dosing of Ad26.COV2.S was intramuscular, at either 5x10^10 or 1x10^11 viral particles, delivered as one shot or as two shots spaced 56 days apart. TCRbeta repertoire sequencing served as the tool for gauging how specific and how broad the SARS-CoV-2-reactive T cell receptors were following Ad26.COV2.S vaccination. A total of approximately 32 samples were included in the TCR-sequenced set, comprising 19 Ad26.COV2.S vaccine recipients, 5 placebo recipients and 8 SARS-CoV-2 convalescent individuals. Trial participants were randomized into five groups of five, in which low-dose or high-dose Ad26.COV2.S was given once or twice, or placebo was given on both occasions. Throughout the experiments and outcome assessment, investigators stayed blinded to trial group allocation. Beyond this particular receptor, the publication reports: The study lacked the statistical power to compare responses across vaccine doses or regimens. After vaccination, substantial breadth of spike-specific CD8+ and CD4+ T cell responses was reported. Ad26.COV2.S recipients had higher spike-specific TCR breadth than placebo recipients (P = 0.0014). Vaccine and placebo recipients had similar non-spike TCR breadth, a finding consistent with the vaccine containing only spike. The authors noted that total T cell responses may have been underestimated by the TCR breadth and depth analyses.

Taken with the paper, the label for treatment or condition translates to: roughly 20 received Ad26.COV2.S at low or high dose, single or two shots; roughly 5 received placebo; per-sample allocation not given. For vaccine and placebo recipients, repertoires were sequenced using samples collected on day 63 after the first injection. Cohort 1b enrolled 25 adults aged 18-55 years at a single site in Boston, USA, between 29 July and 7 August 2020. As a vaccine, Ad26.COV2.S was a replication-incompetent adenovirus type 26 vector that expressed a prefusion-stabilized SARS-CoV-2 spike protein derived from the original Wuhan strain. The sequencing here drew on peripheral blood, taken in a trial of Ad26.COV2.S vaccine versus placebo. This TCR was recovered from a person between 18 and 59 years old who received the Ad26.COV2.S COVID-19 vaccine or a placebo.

The DNA is as follows: TGTGCCAGCAGCTTGAGCGGGACGCCCTACAATGAGCAGTTCTTC. It translates as CASSLSGTPYNEQFF. The chain is assembled from TRBV7-9 and TRBJ2-1; 7 junctional bases match TRBD2. The CDR3 sequence holds 15 residues, the cysteine and phenylalanine included. Kept here is only the CDR3 DNA, which spans 45 bases and is read in frame from base 1. Reading the germline V gene (reference sequence) gives CDR1 SEHNR and CDR2 FQNEAQ. The germline V end is reduced by 3 bases and the J end by 2 bases; junction bases left unmatched: 4.